The 2 T cell receptor beta chains presented below share a single source sample, sequenced in a study of Graves' ophthalmopathy and Graves' hyperthyroidism. Transcripts of RNA were the source for amplifying TCR beta CDR3 regions. Second-round multiplex PCR came after a first-round RT-PCR that employed HTBI primers. TCRdb re-derived calls from the multiplex PCR reads in MiXCR, one entry per CDR3 protein. The sample lists around 1,200,000 distinct CDR3 sequences; about two fifths were seen once. Sequencing input: peripheral blood or thyroid tissue (not recorded which). Receptors originate from an adult man with Graves' hyperthyroidism.

This clonotype occurred many times. This rearrangement joins TRBV6-5 to TRBJ1-6; D is uncertain. V lost 2 bases to trimming and J lost 7 bases, with 3 bases between them. The CDR3 sequence is 12 residues long. Per the germline V gene, CDR1 is MNHEY and CDR2 is SVGAGI. DNA of the CDR3: TGTGCCAGCAGTTACAAAAATTCACCCCTCCACTTT. It yields the protein CASSYKNSPLHF.

At least ten counts were recorded for this clonotype. The chain links TRBV2 to TRBJ1-1; 11 nucleotides line up with TRBD1. From germline, CDR1 is SNHLY and CDR2 FYNNEI. With V trimmed by 6 bases and J by 4 bases, 10 bases remained unmatched. The CDR3 loop spans 16 amino acids. CDR3 residues: CASRTGTGGWGTEAFF. DNA for the CDR3: TGTGCCAGCAGGACCGGGACAGGGGGGTGGGGCACTGAAGCTTTCTTT.